Below are 7 T cell receptor beta chains sequenced from a single sample in a study of cytomegalovirus exposure and HLA in healthy donors. Amplification used 60 Vbeta primers and 13 Jbeta primers. TCRdb keeps only in-frame clones here, not all; method: immunoSEQ multiplex PCR. The sample holds fewer than 130,000 clones; just over 75% are singletons and the top ten take roughly 13%. Material: PBMCs. Source of these receptors: a man between 25 and 39 years old in good health and CMV-seropositive.

The chain combines TRBV7-2 with TRBJ1-6; TRBD1 matches at 8 bases. Per germline, CDR1 SGHTA and CDR2 FQGNSA. The CDR3 length is 15 residues. V lost 5 bases, J lost 7 bases, and 7 bases stayed unmatched. CDR3 nucleotides: TGTGCCAGCAGCCCGAGGGACAGGACCAATTCACCCCTCCACTTT. Its protein product is CASSPRDRTNSPLHF.

On this clone: Additional DNA sequences in this sample encode the identical CDR3. The rearrangement uses TRBV10-3 and TRBJ1-2; 7 bases fit TRBD1. Germline-derived CDR1 and CDR2 are ENHRY and SYGVKD. The CDR3 runs to 14 residues. V shed 6 bases, J shed 4 bases, and the junction held 8 bases outside the gene matches. CDR3 sequence (DNA): TGTGCCATCAGAGATGAACAGGGGCGCTATGGCTACACCTTC. The encoded protein is CAIRDEQGRYGYTF.

The chain recombines TRBV5-8 with TRBJ1-2; perhaps TRBD1 as D (6 bases). Trimming took off 4 bases at V and 4 bases at J, with 17 bases between the two ends. The CDR3 sequence is 15 residues long. CDR1 and CDR2 from the germline V gene are SGHTS and YDEGEE. CDR3: CASSPGQKPIYGYTF. In nucleotides, the CDR3 is TGTGCCAGCAGCCCTGGACAGAAGCCCATCTATGGCTACACCTTC.

The CDR3 coding sequence is TGCGCCAGCAGCTTGTCAGGAGGGGGGGTCATCACCGGGGAGCTGTTTTTT. It yields the protein CASSLSGGGVITGELFF. The chain recombines TRBV5-1 with TRBJ2-2, with D possibly matching TRBD2 (7 bases). Trimming left V 1 base short and J 4 bases short, with 17 bases between. The germline CDR1 and CDR2 sequences are SGHRS and YFSETQ. This CDR3 region has 17 residues.

This clone has a single count. The chain links TRBV6-6 to TRBJ1-5; D perhaps matches TRBD1 (5 bases). The V end lost 5 bases, the J end lost 3 bases, and 14 bases lay between the germline ends. The CDR3 totals 15 residues. Germline lookup yields CDR1 MNHNY and CDR2 SVGAGI (reference sequence). CDR3 nucleotides: TGTGCCAGCAGTCCTCCATGGGGCCCCAATCAGCCCCAGCATTTT. Protein: CASSPPWGPNQPQHF.

The gene calls are TRBV29-1 and TRBJ1-4; no firm D call. The CDR3 is made up of 11 amino acids. Germline loops: CDR1 SQVTM, CDR2 ANQGSEA. With 6 bases removed from V and 8 bases from J, the gap between germline ends came to 10 bases. The CDR3 sequence: CSVHRGEKLFF. The CDR3 DNA is TGCAGCGTCCACCGGGGAGAAAAACTGTTTTTT.

This clone appeared once. This chain joins TRBV14 and TRBJ1-2, with 7 bases aligning to TRBD1. Germline V lookup: CDR1 SGHDN, CDR2 FVKESK. The CDR3 extends over 13 amino acids. The V segment lost 4 bases and the J segment 5 bases; nucleotides outside the gene matches: 4. This CDR3 reads CASSPGTVYGYTF. The CDR3 DNA follows: TGTGCCAGCAGCCCCGGGACAGTATATGGCTACACCTTC.